These T cell receptor beta chains were read from a single sample in a study of cytomegalovirus exposure and HLA in healthy donors. Sequenced by immunoSEQ multiplex PCR; TCRdb stores in-frame clones only, minus some. The sample lists approximately 93,000 clones; 65% were seen once. Input material: PBMCs. These receptor sequences come from a boy between 5 and 17 years old in good health and CMV-seropositive. Both conserved end residues are part of each CDR3. The order of the fields is J gene, clone size, V gene, D gene, CDR3 protein, CDR3 DNA. A D gene is named only where the DNA matches it firmly. Not all rows give a size; the values are once, few, many and, for expanded clones, a class.

>TRBJ2-7|NA|TRBV20-1|NA
CSASSAYEQYF
TGCAGTGCTAGCTCGGCCTACGAGCAGTACTTC
>TRBJ1-2|few|TRBV4-3|TRBD1
CASRMRDSQNYGYTF
TGCGCCAGCAGAATGAGGGACAGCCAAAACTATGGCTACACCTTC
>TRBJ2-4|NA|TRBV6-1|TRBD1
CASSEIGTGLDIQYF
TGTGCCAGCAGTGAAATAGGGACAGGGCTGGACATTCAGTACTTC
>TRBJ1-6|few|TRBV30|TRBD1
CAWNSGGNSPLNF
TGTGCCTGGAATTCAGGGGGAAATTCACCCCTCAACTTT
>TRBJ1-1|NA|TRBV6-1|NA
CASSDAIGTIQEAFF
TGTGCCAGCAGCGACGCAATTGGGACAATACAGGAAGCTTTCTTT
>TRBJ2-5|NA|TRBV29-1|NA
CSVDQGEVTQYF
TGCAGCGTGGATCAGGGGGAGGTGACCCAGTACTTC
>TRBJ2-1|NA|TRBV5-1|NA
CASSFGGGGDEQFF
TGCGCCAGCAGCTTTGGCGGGGGCGGGGATGAGCAGTTCTTC
>TRBJ2-7|NA|TRBV29-1|NA
CSVVRGLNEQYF
TGCAGCGTTGTTCGGGGATTGAACGAGCAGTACTTC
>TRBJ1-4|NA|TRBV6-1|TRBD1
CASSVNRDRNEKLFF
TGTGCCAGCAGTGTAAACCGGGACAGGAATGAAAAACTGTTTTTT
>TRBJ1-5|NA|TRBV2|NA
CASTGSNQPQNF
TGTGCCAGCACCGGTAGCAATCAGCCCCAGAATTTT
>TRBJ2-4|NA|TRBV4-3|TRBD2
CASSQDERGAKNIQYF
TGCGCCAGCAGCCAAGATGAGCGGGGAGCCAAAAACATTCAGTACTTC
>TRBJ2-1|NA|TRBV6-1|TRBD2
CASSEARIAGSYNEQFF
TGTGCCAGCAGTGAAGCGCGGATAGCGGGGTCCTACAATGAGCAGTTCTTC
>TRBJ2-7|once|TRBV18|NA
CASSPWQGREQYF
TGTGCCAGCTCACCGTGGCAGGGTCGAGAGCAGTACTTC
>TRBJ1-1|NA|TRBV7-8|NA
CASSLGRLNTEAFF
TGTGCCAGCAGCTTGGGCAGGCTGAACACTGAAGCTTTCTTT
>TRBJ1-3|NA|TRBV5-1|TRBD1
CASSLSQGVNTIYF
TGCGCCAGCAGCTTGTCGCAGGGGGTAAACACCATATATTTT
>TRBJ1-1|NA|TRBV5-4|NA
CASSWVGEGTEAFF
TGTGCCAGCAGCTGGGTAGGGGAGGGCACTGAAGCTTTCTTT
>TRBJ2-5|NA|TRBV7-2|TRBD1
CASSLGPTGGETQYF
TGTGCCAGCAGCTTAGGCCCGACAGGGGGGGAGACCCAGTACTTC
>TRBJ2-5|NA|TRBV6-5|TRBD1
CASSYSPDRGSAQYF
TGTGCCAGCAGTTACTCTCCGGACAGGGGGTCGGCCCAGTACTTC
>TRBJ1-3|NA|TRBV4-1|NA
CASSQFRAGVGNTIYF
TGCGCCAGCAGCCAATTTAGGGCAGGGGTAGGAAACACCATATATTTT
>TRBJ1-5|NA|TRBV6-1|TRBD1
CASRRQGLSQPQHF
TGTGCCAGCAGGAGACAGGGCCTAAGCCAGCCCCAGCATTTT
>TRBJ1-1|NA|TRBV9|NA
CASSVGGQNTEAFF
TGTGCCAGCAGCGTTGGAGGGCAGAACACTGAAGCTTTCTTT
>TRBJ2-7|NA|TRBV4-3|NA
CASSQEVRVSSYEQYF
TGCGCCAGCAGCCAAGAGGTGCGAGTCTCCTCCTACGAGCAGTACTTC
>TRBJ1-6|NA|TRBV5-1|NA
CASSLEETSYNSPLHF
TGCGCCAGCAGCTTGGAAGAGACTAGCTATAATTCACCCCTCCACTTT
>TRBJ2-7|NA|TRBV7-9|TRBD2
CASSLGTSGTYEQYF
TGTGCCAGCAGCTTAGGAACTAGCGGGACCTACGAGCAGTACTTC
>TRBJ2-7|once|TRBV28|TRBD1
CASSLPQGASYEQYF
TGTGCCAGCAGCCTCCCACAGGGGGCCTCCTACGAGCAGTACTTC
>TRBJ1-2|NA|TRBV7-9|NA
CASSFSGVDYGYTF
TGTGCCAGCAGCTTTTCAGGGGTGGACTATGGCTACACCTTC
>TRBJ1-4|NA|TRBV7-6|TRBD1
CASSLAAGQGDEKLFF
TGTGCCAGCAGCTTAGCGGCGGGACAGGGGGATGAAAAACTGTTTTTT
>TRBJ2-7|NA|TRBV11-2|TRBD1
CASSLAVGQGAQGFYEQYF
TGTGCCAGCAGCTTAGCCGTGGGACAGGGGGCTCAGGGGTTTTACGAGCAGTACTTC
>TRBJ2-3|once|TRBV11-2|TRBD2
CASSQGTSGRLVDTQYF
TGTGCCAGCAGCCAAGGGACTAGCGGGAGGCTAGTGGATACGCAGTATTTT
>TRBJ2-1|NA|TRBV5-1|NA
CASSLGGDNEQFF
TGCGCCAGCAGCTTGGGGGGGGACAATGAGCAGTTCTTC
>TRBJ2-7|NA|TRBV5-4|TRBD2
CASSFREREGLYEQYF
TGTGCCAGCAGTTTTCGTGAGCGGGAGGGCTTATACGAGCAGTACTTC
>TRBJ1-4|NA|TRBV9|TRBD1
CASSVGGQGPEKLFF
TGTGCCAGCAGCGTAGGAGGACAGGGCCCTGAAAAACTGTTTTTT
>TRBJ1-1|once|TRBV19|NA
CASSPGDYDTEAFF
TGTGCCAGTAGTCCGGGGGACTACGACACTGAAGCTTTCTTT
>TRBJ2-7|NA|TRBV6-6|NA
CASSLTGTTAYEQYF
TGTGCCAGCAGTCTTACAGGGACAACCGCCTACGAGCAGTACTTC
>TRBJ2-7|NA|TRBV5-1|NA
CASSFKGGDYEQYF
TGCGCCAGCAGCTTCAAGGGTGGGGACTACGAGCAGTACTTC